These 20 T cell receptor beta chains were all obtained from the same sample, sequenced in a study of regulatory dendritic cells for organ transplantation. The method was immunoSEQ multiplex PCR; TCRdb's version includes in-frame clones alone and lacks a portion of them. Of 30,000 to 40,000 clones listed, about 89% are singletons. Input material: naive CD4+ T cells from blood. Subset denoted: CD45RA+ naive T cells. Every receptor here comes from a human donor in good health.

This clone was detected once. The gene calls are TRBV19 and TRBJ2-7; a weak D match, TRBD1 (6 bases). V lost 3 bases and J 0 bases, leaving 9 bases between the germline ends. The CDR3 consists of 14 residues. The germline V gene has CDR1 LNHDA and CDR2 SQIVND (reference sequence). This CDR3 is CASSMTGSSYEQYF. DNA for the CDR3: TGTGCCAGTAGTATGACAGGAAGCTCCTACGAGCAGTACTTC.

The V call is TRBV6-5, the J call TRBJ2-5, with D possibly TRBD2 on 6 matching bases. Trimming stripped 6 bases from V and 7 bases from J, with 12 bases between. There are 12 residues in the CDR3. Per the germline V gene, CDR1 is MNHEY and CDR2 is SVGAGI. The CDR3 region has the DNA TGTGCCAGCAGCCCACAACTAGCGACCCAGTACTTC. Translated, it gives CASSPQLATQYF.

This clone showed up just once. The genes are TRBV7-9 and TRBJ2-7; 15 bases fit TRBD2. V lost 5 bases to trimming and J lost 1 base; unmatched junction nucleotides: 6. This CDR3 is built from 17 residues. Germline V gives CDR1 SEHNR, CDR2 FQNEAQ (reference sequence). CDR3 amino acids: CASSQGLAGGPSYEQYF. The CDR3 DNA reads TGTGCCAGCAGCCAGGGACTAGCGGGGGGACCATCCTACGAGCAGTACTTC. The full variable domain, its missing parts supplied by reference TRBV7-9 and TRBJ2-7, is DTGVSQNPRHKITKRGQNVTFRCDPISEHNRLYWYRQTLGQGPEFLTYFQNEAQLEKSRLLSDRFSAERPKGSFSTLEIQRTEQGDSAMYLCASSQGLAGGPSYEQYFGPGTRLTVT.

V usage is TRBV7-6 and J usage is TRBJ2-5; the D is unclear. The germline V and J ends were trimmed by 1 base and 5 bases, with 11 bases remaining between them. CDR1 and CDR2 (germline): SGHVS, FNYEAQ. This CDR3 is 14 amino acids long. The CDR3 DNA is TGTGCCAGCAGCTTAGTACCCCAACGGGAGACCCAGTACTTC. Translation gives CASSLVPQRETQYF.

This sequence joins TRBV27 and TRBJ2-1; TRBD2 agrees at 9 bases. The CDR3 sequence is 16 residues long. The J segment lost 7 bases and the V segment lost 5 bases, leaving 12 bases of the junction unmatched. Germline assignment: CDR1 MNHEY and CDR2 SMNVEV (reference sequence). The CDR3 coding sequence is TGTGCCAGCAGTCCTCTAGCGGGGTGGGGTTTAAATGAGCAGTTCTTC. This sequence encodes CASSPLAGWGLNEQFF.

This chain uses TRBV30 with TRBJ2-6; no clear D gene. This CDR3 has 13 residues. The germline V gene encodes CDR1 GTSNPN and CDR2 SVGIG (reference sequence). Trimming stripped 3 bases from V and 4 bases from J, with 7 bases between. The CDR3 protein is CAWRNSGANVLTF. The CDR3, as DNA: TGTGCCTGGAGGAATAGCGGGGCCAACGTCCTGACTTTC.

The V gene is TRBV19, the J gene TRBJ2-1; TRBD2 is a possible D gene (6 bases). Trimming shortened V by 1 base and J by 0 bases, and 10 bases separated the two germline ends. The CDR3 consists of 16 residues. CDR1 is LNHDA, CDR2 SQIVND, per germline (reference sequence). The CDR3 spells CASSIVIGSSYNEQFF. In nucleotides, the CDR3 is TGTGCCAGTAGTATAGTTATCGGGAGCTCCTACAATGAGCAGTTCTTC.

The V and J genes are TRBV7-2 and TRBJ2-3, with TRBD2 identical over 12 bases. CDR1 SGHTA and CDR2 FQGNSA come from the germline V gene. The V segment lost 5 bases and the J segment 5 bases; nucleotides outside the gene matches: 14. This CDR3 is built from 18 residues. In nucleotides, the CDR3 is TGTGCCAGCAGCCAAGCTCTCGTACTAGCGGGAGGAGGAGATACGCAGTATTTT. Translating gives CASSQALVLAGGGDTQYF.

The V and J genes are TRBV6-1 and TRBJ2-2; no clear D gene. The CDR3 has 18 amino acids. The V gene lost 0 bases and the J gene lost 6 bases, with 20 bases spanning the gap. Germline-derived CDR1 and CDR2 are MNHNS and SASEGT. CDR3 nucleotides: TGTGCCAGCAGTGAAGCCGGGTACTGGCTCCCGGGCCCCGGGGAGCTGTTTTTT. As protein: CASSEAGYWLPGPGELFF.

The chain couples TRBV9 to TRBJ2-1, with 9 bases aligning to TRBD1. V lost 2 bases to trimming and J lost 6 bases; unmatched junction nucleotides: 6. In germline, CDR1 is SGDLS, CDR2 YYNGEE. CDR3 length: 15 residues. CDR3: CASSVRDREINEQFF. The CDR3 DNA sequence: TGTGCCAGCAGCGTCCGGGACAGGGAAATCAATGAGCAGTTCTTC.

A few counts support this clone. The chain employs TRBV6-1 and TRBJ1-6, with 8 bases matching TRBD1. J was trimmed by 7 bases and V by 8 bases; bases with no gene match: 4. Germline CDR1 is MNHNS and CDR2 is SASEGT. The CDR3 runs to 13 residues. In DNA, the CDR3 is TGTGCCAGCGGGCAGGGGGCCAATTCACCCCTCCACTTT. Encoded protein: CASGQGANSPLHF.

The V and J genes are TRBV6-5 and TRBJ2-7; a weak D match, TRBD2 (5 bases). The germline V gene has CDR1 MNHEY and CDR2 SVGAGI. The V gene lost 8 bases and the J gene lost 5 bases, with 16 bases spanning the gap. The length of the CDR3 is 13 residues. CDR3 sequence (DNA): TGTGCCAGCGCCCGGGGTCCCCCCGACGAGCAGTACTTC. As protein: CASARGPPDEQYF.

The chain carries TRBV7-4 and TRBJ1-4, with D possibly matching TRBD1 (5 bases). The ends were cut back, 2 bases at V and 7 bases at J, with 11 bases in the middle. CDR1 and CDR2 from the germline V gene are SGHVT and SQSDAQ. The CDR3 is 14 amino acids. CDR3 bases: TGTGCCAGCAGCTTAATTACAGGCTCTGAAAAACTGTTTTTT. Protein sequence: CASSLITGSEKLFF.

Only a few counts were recorded for this clone. This chain joins TRBV5-1 and TRBJ1-1, with D uncertain. This CDR3 has 12 amino acids. The V gene lost 4 bases and the J gene lost 3 bases, with 7 bases spanning the gap. Looked up from germline, CDR1 is SGHRS and CDR2 is YFSETQ. For the CDR3, the DNA is TGCGCCAGCAGCATCGAGGACACTGAAGCTTTCTTT. Its protein product is CASSIEDTEAFF.

The chain joins TRBV4-2 to TRBJ2-5; no firm D call. V was shortened by 0 bases and J by 1 base, with 9 bases between the two germline ends. The germline CDR1 and CDR2 sequences are LGHNA and YNFKEQ. The CDR3 totals 15 residues. CDR3 DNA: TGTGCCAGCAGCCAAGATTCCGGACCCCAAGAGACCCAGTACTTC. Amino acids: CASSQDSGPQETQYF.

V usage is TRBV7-9 and J usage is TRBJ2-7; 9 nucleotides line up with TRBD1. Germline V gives CDR1 SEHNR, CDR2 FQNEAQ (reference sequence). V trimming: 9 bases; J trimming: 0 bases; junction bases outside the gene matches: 3. The CDR3 is 13 amino acids. The CDR3 DNA is TGTGCCAGTACACAGGGGGCCTCCTACGAGCAGTACTTC. The encoded protein is CASTQGASYEQYF.

This chain links TRBV6-5 with TRBJ2-1, with D possibly TRBD1 on 6 matching bases. Trimming pared 5 bases from V and 8 bases from J, leaving 10 bases between. Germline V gene lookup returns CDR1 MNHEY and CDR2 SVGAGI. There are 12 residues in the CDR3. CDR3 protein: CASSRGLDEQFF. Here the CDR3 DNA reads TGTGCCAGCAGTAGGGGGTTAGATGAGCAGTTCTTC.

This chain links TRBV9 with TRBJ2-3; tentative D call: TRBD2 (6 bases). V was cut by 7 bases and J by 3 bases, with 15 bases left in between. The CDR3 has 14 amino acids. Germline V gene data show CDR1 as SGDLS and CDR2 as YYNGEE. The CDR3 region is CASLGLPTTDTQYF. The CDR3 DNA reads as TGTGCCAGCCTCGGACTACCAACTACAGATACGCAGTATTTT.

V and J are TRBV4-1 and TRBJ1-2; D call uncertain. This CDR3 has 15 residues. CDR1 MGHRA and CDR2 YSYEKL come from the germline V gene. V was shortened by 1 base and J by 3 bases, with 12 bases between the two germline ends. Written as DNA, the CDR3 is TGCGCCAGCAGCCAAGGGACGAGGAGGCACTATGGCTACACCTTC. Its translation is CASSQGTRRHYGYTF.

CDR3 sequence: CASSGGLAGGRTQYF. CDR3 sequence (DNA): TGTGCCAGCAGTGGCGGACTAGCGGGAGGGAGAACCCAGTACTTC. The chain links TRBV28 to TRBJ2-5; 15 nucleotides align to TRBD2. Germline CDR1 MDHEN, CDR2 SYDVKM. CDR3 length: 15 amino acids. With 5 bases clipped from V and 8 bases from J, the junction kept 6 bases outside the gene matches.